Given below is one T cell receptor beta chain in context. Antigen unknown. The data were obtained in a study of beta chain features in type 1 diabetes. Study overall: Sorted cells examined across all samples numbered 107,917,701. The study, taken as a whole, reports: Whether HLA type affects TCRB rearrangement stayed undetermined in the present work.

Sequencing targeted expressed TCRB transcripts, as all isolated RNA had been reverse transcribed. The protocol was immunoSEQ multiplex PCR, while the TCRdb copy is restricted to in-frame clones and leaves out a portion. Among under 90,000 clones listed, about a third were seen once. Germline V CDR1 and CDR2: SGHTA, FQGNSA. Losses at the gene ends were 5 bases for V and 6 bases for J; bases not matched to a gene: 1. CDR3 length: 14 residues. J is TRBJ2-2 and V is TRBV7-2; 12 nucleotides agree with TRBD1. This receptor was identified in a young woman in good health. The specimen sequenced was stem cell memory CD4+ T cells from blood. The CDR3 sequence: CASSRDRGPGELFF. The CDR3 DNA sequence: TGTGCCAGCAGCAGGGACAGGGGGCCCGGGGAGCTGTTTTTT.